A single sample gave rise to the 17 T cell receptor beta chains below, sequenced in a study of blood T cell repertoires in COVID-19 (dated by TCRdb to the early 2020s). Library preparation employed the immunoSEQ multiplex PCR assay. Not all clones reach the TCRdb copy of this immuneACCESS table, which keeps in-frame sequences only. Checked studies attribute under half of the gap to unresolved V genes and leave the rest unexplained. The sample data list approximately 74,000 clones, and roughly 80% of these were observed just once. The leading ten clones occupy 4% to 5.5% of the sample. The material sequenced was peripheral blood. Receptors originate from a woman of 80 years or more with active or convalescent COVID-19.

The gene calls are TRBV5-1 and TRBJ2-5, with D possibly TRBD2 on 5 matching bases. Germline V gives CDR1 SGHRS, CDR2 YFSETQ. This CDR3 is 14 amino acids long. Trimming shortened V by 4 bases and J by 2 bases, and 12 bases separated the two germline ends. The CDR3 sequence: CASSRLLEQETQYF. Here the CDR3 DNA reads TGCGCCAGCAGCAGACTACTAGAGCAAGAGACCCAGTACTTC.

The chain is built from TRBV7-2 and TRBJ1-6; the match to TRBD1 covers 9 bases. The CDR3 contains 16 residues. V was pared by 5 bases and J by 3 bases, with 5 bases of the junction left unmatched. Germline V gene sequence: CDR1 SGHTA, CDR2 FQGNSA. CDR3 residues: CASSARDRVYNSPLHF. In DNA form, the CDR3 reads TGTGCCAGCAGCGCCCGGGACAGGGTCTATAATTCACCCCTCCACTTT.

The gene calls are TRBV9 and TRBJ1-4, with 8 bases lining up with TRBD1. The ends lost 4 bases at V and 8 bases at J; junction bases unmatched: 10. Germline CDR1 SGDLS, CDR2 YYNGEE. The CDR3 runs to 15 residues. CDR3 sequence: CASSFGRGLIEKLFF. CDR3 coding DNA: TGTGCCAGCAGCTTTGGCAGGGGGCTAATCGAAAAACTGTTTTTT.

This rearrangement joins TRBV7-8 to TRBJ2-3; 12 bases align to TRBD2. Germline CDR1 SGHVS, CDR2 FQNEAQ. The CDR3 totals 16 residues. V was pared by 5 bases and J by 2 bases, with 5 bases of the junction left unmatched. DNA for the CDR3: TGTGCCAGCAGCCCGAGGACTAGCGGGAACACAGATACGCAGTATTTT. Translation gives CASSPRTSGNTDTQYF.

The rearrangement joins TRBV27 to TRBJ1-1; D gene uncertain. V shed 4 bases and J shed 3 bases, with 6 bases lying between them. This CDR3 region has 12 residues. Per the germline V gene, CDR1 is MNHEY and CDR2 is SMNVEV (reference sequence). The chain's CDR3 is CASSSYDTEAFF. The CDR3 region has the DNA TGTGCCAGCAGTTCCTATGACACTGAAGCTTTCTTT.

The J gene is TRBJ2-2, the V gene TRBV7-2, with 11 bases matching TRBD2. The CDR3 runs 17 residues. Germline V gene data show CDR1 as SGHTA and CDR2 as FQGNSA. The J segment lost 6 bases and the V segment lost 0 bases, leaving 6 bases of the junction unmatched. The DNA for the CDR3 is TGTGCCAGCAGCTTAGCGCAGGGACTAGCGGCCGCCGGGGAGCTGTTTTTT. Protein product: CASSLAQGLAAAGELFF.

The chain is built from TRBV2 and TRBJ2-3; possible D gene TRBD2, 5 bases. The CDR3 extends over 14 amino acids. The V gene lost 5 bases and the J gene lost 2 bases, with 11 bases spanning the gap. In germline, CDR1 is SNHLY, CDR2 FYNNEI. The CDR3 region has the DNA TGTGCCAGCAGTCAGAGACTAAACACAGATACGCAGTATTTT. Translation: CASSQRLNTDTQYF.

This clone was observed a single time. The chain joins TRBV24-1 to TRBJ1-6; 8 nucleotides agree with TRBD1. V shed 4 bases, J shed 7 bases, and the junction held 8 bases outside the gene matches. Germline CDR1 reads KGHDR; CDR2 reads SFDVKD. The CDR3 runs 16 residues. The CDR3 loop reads CATSDSGQGNNSPLHF. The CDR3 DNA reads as TGTGCCACCAGTGACTCTGGACAGGGAAACAATTCACCCCTCCACTTT.

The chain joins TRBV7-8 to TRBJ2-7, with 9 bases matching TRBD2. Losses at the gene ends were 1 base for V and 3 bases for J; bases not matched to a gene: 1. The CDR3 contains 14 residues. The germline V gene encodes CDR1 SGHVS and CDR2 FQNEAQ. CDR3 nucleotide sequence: TGTGCCAGCAGCTTAGTACTAGCGGGCTACGAGCAGTACTTC. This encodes CASSLVLAGYEQYF.

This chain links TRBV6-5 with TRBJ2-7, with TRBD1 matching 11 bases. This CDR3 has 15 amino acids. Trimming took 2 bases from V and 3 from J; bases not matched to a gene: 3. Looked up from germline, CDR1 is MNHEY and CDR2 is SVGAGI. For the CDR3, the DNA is TGTGCCAGCAGTTACGGGGGACAGGGGGACTACGAGCAGTACTTC. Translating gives CASSYGGQGDYEQYF.

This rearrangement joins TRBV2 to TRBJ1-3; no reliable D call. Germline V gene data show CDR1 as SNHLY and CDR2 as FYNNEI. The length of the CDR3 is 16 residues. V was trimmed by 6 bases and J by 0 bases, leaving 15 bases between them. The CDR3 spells CASSPYSFRSGNTIYF. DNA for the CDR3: TGTGCCAGCAGCCCCTACAGCTTTCGCTCTGGAAACACCATATATTTT.

Here the CDR3 reads CASSLGVSGVDEQYF. The CDR3 coding sequence is TGCGCCAGCAGCTTGGGAGTTTCAGGGGTAGACGAGCAGTACTTC. V and J are TRBV5-1 and TRBJ2-7; a possible D gene is TRBD1 (6 bases). The CDR3 has 15 residues. Germline V CDR1 and CDR2: SGHRS, YFSETQ. Trimming took off 0 bases at V and 5 bases at J, with 15 bases between the two ends.

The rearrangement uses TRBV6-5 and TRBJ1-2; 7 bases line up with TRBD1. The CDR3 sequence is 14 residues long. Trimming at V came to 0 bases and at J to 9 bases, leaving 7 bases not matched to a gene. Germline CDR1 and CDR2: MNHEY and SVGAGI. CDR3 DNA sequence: TGTGCCAGCAGTTACTCCCGACAGGGTCAGAGCTACACCTTC. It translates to CASSYSRQGQSYTF.

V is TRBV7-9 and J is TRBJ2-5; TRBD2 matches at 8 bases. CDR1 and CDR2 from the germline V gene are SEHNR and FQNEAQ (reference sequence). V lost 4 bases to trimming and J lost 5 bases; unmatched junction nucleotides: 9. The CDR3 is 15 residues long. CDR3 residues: CASSSRAGGSETQYF. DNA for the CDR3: TGTGCCAGCAGCTCAAGGGCGGGAGGTAGCGAGACCCAGTACTTC.

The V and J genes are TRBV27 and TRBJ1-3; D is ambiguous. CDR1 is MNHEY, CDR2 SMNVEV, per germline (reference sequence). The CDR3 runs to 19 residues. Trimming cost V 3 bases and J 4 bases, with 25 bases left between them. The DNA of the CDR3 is TGTGCCAGCAGTTTCCCTGACCCCTCCCGGGGATTGCGCGGAAACACCATATATTTT. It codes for CASSFPDPSRGLRGNTIYF.

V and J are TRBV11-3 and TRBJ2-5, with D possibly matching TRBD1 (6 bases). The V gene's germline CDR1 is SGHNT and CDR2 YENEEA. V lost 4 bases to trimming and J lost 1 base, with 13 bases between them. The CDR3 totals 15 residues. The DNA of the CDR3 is TGTGCCAGCAGCTCGTATGTGGGGGCCCAAGAGACCCAGTACTTC. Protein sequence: CASSSYVGAQETQYF.

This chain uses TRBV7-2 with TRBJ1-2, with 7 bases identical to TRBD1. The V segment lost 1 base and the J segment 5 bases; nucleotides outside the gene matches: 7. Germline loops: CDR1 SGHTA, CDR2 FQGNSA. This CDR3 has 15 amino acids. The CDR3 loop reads CASSLGGTGDYGYTF. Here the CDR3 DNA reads TGTGCCAGCAGCTTAGGGGGCACAGGGGATTATGGCTACACCTTC.